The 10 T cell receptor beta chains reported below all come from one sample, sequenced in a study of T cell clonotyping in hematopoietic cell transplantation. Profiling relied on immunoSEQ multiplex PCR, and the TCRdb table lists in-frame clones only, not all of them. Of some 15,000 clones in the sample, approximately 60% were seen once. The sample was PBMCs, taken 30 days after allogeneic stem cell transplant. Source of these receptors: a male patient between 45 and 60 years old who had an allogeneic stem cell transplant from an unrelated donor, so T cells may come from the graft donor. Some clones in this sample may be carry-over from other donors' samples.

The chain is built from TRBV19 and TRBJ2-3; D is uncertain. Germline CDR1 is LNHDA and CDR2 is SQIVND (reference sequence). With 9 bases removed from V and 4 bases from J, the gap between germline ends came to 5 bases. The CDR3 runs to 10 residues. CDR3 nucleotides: TGTGCCAGCGAGTCAGATACGCAGTATTTT. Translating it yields CASESDTQYF.

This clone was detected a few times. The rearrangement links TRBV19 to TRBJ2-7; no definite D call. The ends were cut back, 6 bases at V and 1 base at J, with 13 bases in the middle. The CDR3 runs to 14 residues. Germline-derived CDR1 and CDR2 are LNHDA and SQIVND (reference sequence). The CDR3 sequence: CASSIGQVSYEQYF. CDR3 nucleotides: TGTGCCAGTAGCATCGGGCAGGTGTCCTACGAGCAGTACTTC.

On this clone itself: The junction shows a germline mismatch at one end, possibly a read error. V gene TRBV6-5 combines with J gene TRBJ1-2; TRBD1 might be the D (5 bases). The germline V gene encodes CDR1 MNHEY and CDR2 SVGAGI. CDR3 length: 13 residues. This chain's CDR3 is CASSYPAGPPLIF. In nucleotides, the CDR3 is TGTGCCAGCAGTTACCCCGCGGGACCGCCACTAATCTTC.

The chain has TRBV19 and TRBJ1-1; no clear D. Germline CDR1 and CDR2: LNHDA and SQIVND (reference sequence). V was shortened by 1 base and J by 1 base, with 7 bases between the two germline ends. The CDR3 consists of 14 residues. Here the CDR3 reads CASSIGGRNTEAFF. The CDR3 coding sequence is TGTGCCAGTAGTATAGGAGGGAGGAACACTGAAGCTTTCTTT.

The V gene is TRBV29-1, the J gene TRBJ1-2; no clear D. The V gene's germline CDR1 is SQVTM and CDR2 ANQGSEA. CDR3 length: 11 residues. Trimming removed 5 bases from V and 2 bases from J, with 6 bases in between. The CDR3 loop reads CSVSPNYGYTF. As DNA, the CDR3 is TGCAGCGTTTCGCCGAACTATGGCTACACCTTC.

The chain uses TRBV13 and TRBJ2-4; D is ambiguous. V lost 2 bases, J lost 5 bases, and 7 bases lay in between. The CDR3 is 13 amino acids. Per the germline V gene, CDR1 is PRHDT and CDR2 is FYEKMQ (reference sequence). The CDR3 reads CASSLIMENIQYF. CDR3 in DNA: TGTGCCAGCAGCTTAATCATGGAAAACATTCAGTACTTC.

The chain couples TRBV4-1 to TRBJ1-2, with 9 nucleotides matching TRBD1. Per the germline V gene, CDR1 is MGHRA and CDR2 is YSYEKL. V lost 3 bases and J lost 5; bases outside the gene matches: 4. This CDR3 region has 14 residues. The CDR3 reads CASSHGGQGYGYTF. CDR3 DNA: TGCGCCAGCAGCCACGGGGGACAGGGTTATGGCTACACCTTC.

This CDR3 is CASSELGEETQYF. CDR3 coding DNA: TGTGCCAGCAGTGAATTGGGAGAAGAGACCCAGTACTTC. V usage is TRBV25-1 and J usage is TRBJ2-5; possible D gene TRBD2, 5 bases. Trimming took 1 base from V and 3 from J, leaving 6 bases between them. This CDR3 spans 13 amino acids. The germline CDR1 and CDR2 sequences are MGHDK and SYGVNS.

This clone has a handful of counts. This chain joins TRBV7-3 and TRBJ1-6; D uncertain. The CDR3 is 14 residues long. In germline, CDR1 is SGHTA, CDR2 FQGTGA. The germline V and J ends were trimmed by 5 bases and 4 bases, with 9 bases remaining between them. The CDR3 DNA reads TGTGCCAGCAGCCCCCCCCAATATAATTCACCCCTCCACTTT. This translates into CASSPPQYNSPLHF.

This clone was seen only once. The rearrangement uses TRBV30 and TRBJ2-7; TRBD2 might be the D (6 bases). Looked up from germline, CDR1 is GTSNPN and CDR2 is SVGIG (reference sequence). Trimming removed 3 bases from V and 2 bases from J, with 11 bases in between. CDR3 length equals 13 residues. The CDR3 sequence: CAWSWDSAYEQYF. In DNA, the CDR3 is TGTGCCTGGAGCTGGGACTCGGCCTACGAGCAGTACTTC. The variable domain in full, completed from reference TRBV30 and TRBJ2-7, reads SQTIHQWPATLVQPVGSPLSLECTVEGTSNPNLYWYRQAAGRGLQLLFYSVGIGQISSEVPQNLSASRPQDRQFILSSKKLLLSDSGFYLCAWSWDSAYEQYFGPGTRLTVT.